This is a list of T cell receptor beta chains from one sample in a study of molecular identifiers for immune sequencing clone quantification. TCRdb ran MiXCR on the PCR reads and lists one entry per CDR3 protein. The sample holds tens of thousands of distinct CDR3 sequences, 15% to 20% seen once. Source material: naive CD8+ T cells from blood, with Jurkat cell RNA spiked in. The receptors were sampled from a human donor in good health. Some libraries in this study had Jurkat cell RNA spiked in. Each CDR3 is given with its conserved first and last residue. D genes are given only for firm matches. Clone sizes are given selectively: once, few, many, or a class where the clone is expanded.

v_gene	d_gene	j_gene	abundance	CDR3nt	CDR3aa
TRBV4-1	-	TRBJ1-1	many	TGCGCCAGCAGCCAAGGTTTCGGGGGCTACACTGAAGCTTTCTTT	CASSQGFGGYTEAFF
TRBV6-2/TRBV6-3	TRBD2	TRBJ2-5	-	TGTGCCAGCAGTTACATGGCGGGAGAAGAGGAGACCCAGTACTTC	CASSYMAGEEETQYF
TRBV11-2	-	TRBJ2-5	many	TGTGCCAGCAGCTTAGAGTTTATAAGCAACCAAGAGACCCAGTACTTC	CASSLEFISNQETQYF
TRBV29-1	-	TRBJ2-7	many	TGCAGCGTTGCCCGGACAGAATACGAGCAGTACTTC	CSVARTEYEQYF
TRBV12-3/TRBV12-4	TRBD1	TRBJ1-5	many	TGTGCCAGCAGTTCCCGGACAGGGCCAAATCAGCCCCAGCATTTT	CASSSRTGPNQPQHF
TRBV29-1	-	TRBJ2-7	-	TGCAGCGTTGAAGATCGAAATGACGGGTTAACCTACGAGCAGTACTTC	CSVEDRNDGLTYEQYF
TRBV27	-	TRBJ2-7	many	TGTGCCAGCAGTTTTTCTTCCGCCTACGAGCAGTACTTC	CASSFSSAYEQYF
TRBV4-1	-	TRBJ1-4	many	TGCGCCAGCAGCCAAGAACAGCCCCGCGGGCCCTTTAATGAAAAACTGTTTTTT	CASSQEQPRGPFNEKLFF
TRBV2	-	TRBJ2-3	many	TGTGCCAGCAGTGAAGGGGCACTCCAAATCGGCACAGATACGCAGTATTTT	CASSEGALQIGTDTQYF
TRBV4-3	-	TRBJ2-7	-	TGCGCCAGCAGCCAAGGTGTGGGCATGTACGAGCAGCACTTC	CASSQGVGMYEQHF
TRBV29-1	TRBD1	TRBJ2-5	many	TGCAGCGTTAAAGACAGGGGCGAGGTTTTAGAGACCCAGTACTTC	CSVKDRGEVLETQYF
TRBV7-3	-	TRBJ2-1	many	TGTGCCAGCAGCTTACAACTAAGCTCCTACAATGAGCAGTTCTTC	CASSLQLSSYNEQFF
TRBV12-3/TRBV12-4	-	TRBJ2-1	many	TGTGCCAGCAGTTTCGGGGCTTACAATGAGCAGTTCTTC	CASSFGAYNEQFF
TRBV20-1	-	TRBJ2-1	many	TGCAGTGCTAGAAGGGAGGACCCTATCCGTGAGCAGTTCTTC	CSARREDPIREQFF
TRBV28	-	TRBJ2-1	many	TGTGCCAGCAGTTTATACCAGGGCCCTTACAATGAGCAGTTCTTC	CASSLYQGPYNEQFF
TRBV30	-	TRBJ2-7	many	TGTGCCTGGACCGCGGACACCTACGAGCAGTACTTC	CAWTADTYEQYF
TRBV4-1	TRBD1	TRBJ2-7	many	TGCGCCAGCAGCCAAAAACGGGACAGCACCTACGAGCAGTACTTC	CASSQKRDSTYEQYF
TRBV30	-	TRBJ2-1	many	TGTGCCTGGGAGGGCCGAGGTGAGCAGTTCTTC	CAWEGRGEQFF
TRBV27	-	TRBJ1-5	many	TGTGCCAGCAGCCCCTCCGGGTCCCCCCAGCCCCAGCATTTT	CASSPSGSPQPQHF
TRBV19	TRBD1	TRBJ1-1	-	TGTGCCAGTTCACCGGGGACAGCTAACACTGAAGCTCTCTTT	CASSPGTANTEALF
TRBV12-5	TRBD2	TRBJ2-1	many	TGTGCTAGTGGTTTGGTAGCGACTAGCGGGAGCCCCCCCGACGATGAGCAGTTCTTC	CASGLVATSGSPPDDEQFF
TRBV9	-	TRBJ2-2	many	TGTGCCAGCAGCGTAGGGGGGATGAACACCGGGGAGCTGTTTTTT	CASSVGGMNTGELFF
TRBV14	TRBD2	TRBJ2-1	many	TGTGCCAGCAGCCCGTGGGGGAGGGTAGCGAAGGATGAGCAGTTCTTC	CASSPWGRVAKDEQFF
TRBV7-2	TRBD2	TRBJ2-1	many	TGTGCCAGCAGCTCGCCGGGACTACCTGACAATGAGCAGTTCTTC	CASSSPGLPDNEQFF
TRBV2	-	TRBJ2-5	many	TGTGCCAGCGAGGACAAGACGGATGAAGAGACCCAGTACTTC	CASEDKTDEETQYF
TRBV20-1	-	TRBJ2-7	many	TGCAGTGCTAGAGATTTAGCGCTAGCGACGCGCGAGCAGTACTTC	CSARDLALATREQYF
TRBV7-2	-	TRBJ1-4	many	TGTGCCAGCAGCTTTCTTAATGAAAAACTGTTTTTT	CASSFLNEKLFF
TRBV9	-	TRBJ1-1	many	TGTGCCAGCAGCGTAAGTGGGGGAGGGACTGAAGCTTTCTTT	CASSVSGGGTEAFF
TRBV6-2/TRBV6-3	-	TRBJ1-5	many	TGTGCCAGCACCTTCGGGAGGGGCGATCAGCCCCAGCATTTT	CASTFGRGDQPQHF
TRBV5-4	TRBD2	TRBJ2-7	many	TGTGCCAGCAGTCTGGGGGCAGCGGGAGGTTCCTACGAGCAGTACTTC	CASSLGAAGGSYEQYF
TRBV27	-	TRBJ1-5	few	TGTGCCAGCAGGGGCCTTTATAGCAATCAGCCCCAGCATTTT	CASRGLYSNQPQHF
TRBV10-2	-	TRBJ2-7	many	TGCGCCAGCAGCGGGGACCTTTATGGGGAGCAGTACTTC	CASSGDLYGEQYF
TRBV9	TRBD1	TRBJ2-3	many	TGTGCCAGCAGCTCTTGGACAGGGCCTAGCACAGATACGCAGTATTTT	CASSSWTGPSTDTQYF
TRBV14	-	TRBJ1-2	few	TGTGCCAGCAGCCAAGATGCCCTAGGTGGCTACACCTTC	CASSQDALGGYTF
TRBV13	TRBD1	TRBJ2-7	many	TGTGCCAGCAGCACCATTGGGGGACAGGGGTTGGGGGAGCAGTACTTC	CASSTIGGQGLGEQYF
TRBV29-1	-	TRBJ1-1	many	TGCAGCGTCCCTATGGACGGGAACACTGAAGCTTTCTTT	CSVPMDGNTEAFF
TRBV27	-	TRBJ2-7	many	TGTGCCAGCAGTTACAGACAGAGATCCTACGAGCAGTACTTC	CASSYRQRSYEQYF
TRBV4-1	-	TRBJ2-3	many	TGCGCCAGCAGCCAAGCCCACAGGGTAGGACAAGCGCAGTATTTT	CASSQAHRVGQAQYF
TRBV6-2/TRBV6-3	-	TRBJ2-3	few	TGTGCCAGCAGTTACCCGGCCCCAGGGGCGACGCAGTATTTT	CASSYPAPGATQYF
TRBV14	-	TRBJ2-7	many	TGTGCCAGCAGCCAAGATGCAGGAGCCGAGCAGTACTTC	CASSQDAGAEQYF
TRBV5-5	-	TRBJ1-5	many	TGTGCCAGCAGCTTGACGGGGCTCGGAGGGCAGCCCCAGCATTTT	CASSLTGLGGQPQHF
TRBV9	-	TRBJ1-1	-	TGTGCCAGCAGCGTAGAGGGCAGAAACACTGAAGCTTTCTTT	CASSVEGRNTEAFF
TRBV19	TRBD2	TRBJ2-1	many	TGTGCCAGTAGACTAGCGGGCTTTGTCGATGAGCAGTTCTTC	CASRLAGFVDEQFF
TRBV28	-	TRBJ1-3	many	TGTGCCAGCACTACGAGTGGAACCGCGTACACCATATATTTT	CASTTSGTAYTIYF
TRBV3-1	TRBD2	TRBJ2-3	-	TGTGCCGGCAGCCAAGGAGGACTAGCGGGAATCAACACAGATACGCAGTATTTT	CAGSQGGLAGINTDTQYF